This TCR beta chain was found in a study of PD-L1 blockade in urothelial cancer (dated by TCRdb to about 2017). About the full investigation: Every patient began therapy in about 2014 and was given atezolizumab 1,200 mg intravenously every 3 weeks. Patients had an ECOG performance status of 0 or 1 and had received between 0 and 3 prior chemotherapy regimens. Blood samples were analyzed at two time points: 3 weeks after treatment start (second dose) and 6 weeks after treatment start. The study, an exploratory multi-omic analysis, examined somatic, immune and clinical correlates of response to PD-L1 blockade with atezolizumab in urothelial cancer. Pretreatment tumor samples, along with matched peripheral blood serially collected before and after atezolizumab treatment, were subjected to TCR sequencing. Nine patients reached durable clinical benefit, while about 20 patients did not. Blood samples yielded a median of around 140,000 T cells and around 83,000 unique TCRs, with median clonality roughly 0.084. In the same patients, whole exome sequencing and RNA sequencing of pretreatment tumors were performed in addition to TCR sequencing. Durable clinical benefit was defined as progression-free survival longer than 6 months, and TCR features were also tested against progression-free and overall survival. Under 30 patients had pretreatment blood TCR-seq, some 25 had at least one posttreatment blood collection, and some 25 had tumor TCR-seq. About 85% of the roughly 29 patients were identified as males with urothelial cancer of bladder origin, and a prior smoking history was reported by 18 of 29 patients.

The research as a whole found: Because the sample size was small (n ≈ 30) and many of the analyses were exploratory, the results are meant to be hypothesis-generating. Improved progression-free and overall survival was found to be associated with pretreatment peripheral blood TCR clonality below the median. At 3 weeks after the start of treatment, tumor-associated TCR clones in peripheral blood had expanded more in patients with durable benefit (n of about 21, p = 0.022).

Trimming accounts for 4 bases at V and 8 bases at J, while the number of junction bases matched to no gene is 14. The cysteine opens and the phenylalanine closes a CDR3 of 15 amino acids. Just the 45-base CDR3 DNA is kept, in frame starting at base 1. CDR1 and CDR2 were assigned from the germline V gene as SGDLS and YYNGEE. Synthetic TCR analog templates were spiked into each PCR so that absolute template abundance could be estimated from read counts. The immunoSEQ assay was used to amplify TCRbeta CDR3 regions from genomic DNA with bias-controlled V and J gene primers. Sequencing of rearranged TCRbeta segments was done at approximately 20X coverage. Per the source publication's procedure: Sequencing errors were corrected by clustering and CDR3s were annotated against IMGT to assign V, D and J genes. Downstream analyses used only productive TCRbeta rearrangements and left out out-of-frame or stop-codon sequences. Clonality was calculated as one minus the Shannon entropy normalized by the log of the number of unique productive sequences. Fisher's exact test with Benjamini-Hochberg correction, using a cutoff of adjusted p below 0.01, was how clones that differed between time points or between blood and tumor were identified. TCRdb took this table from immuneACCESS and kept in-frame rearrangements with V and J called. Such tables lack part of the clones; where checked against another copy, unresolved V genes explain under half of the gap, and the rest is unexplained. That table gives V, J and clone size, and the DNA gave D and trimming. Present in this sample are approximately 100,000 clones, around 85% of which were seen just once. Roughly 2.2% of the sample lies in the top ten.

A cohort of approximately 31 patients with locally advanced or metastatic urothelial carcinoma, treated at Memorial Sloan Kettering on a trial protocol, was included. Peripheral blood mononuclear cells were collected pretreatment and during treatment, with between 1 and 8 total time points per patient. The Qiagen DNeasy Blood extraction kit was used to purify genomic DNA from total PBMCs and tumor samples. PBMCs were collected pretreatment and during treatment and were isolated and stored as previously described. For this clone: Its target antigen remains unknown. Base quality data are lacking; no much larger clone is found one base away.

The clonotype was recovered from a man aged 50-59 years with urothelial cancer. The sample here was PBMCs, taken around atezolizumab (anti-PD-L1) treatment. The chain is encoded by TRBV9 joined to TRBJ1-1; 7 junctional bases match TRBD1. The DNA reads TGTGCCAGCAGCCTAACTGACAGGGTGAGTGCAGAAGCTTTCTTT. Translated, this gives CASSLTDRVSAEAFF.